This TCR beta chain stems from a study of blood T cell repertoires in COVID-19. Study-level information: The cDNA or gDNA used as material had been derived from T cells, B-cell-depleted T cells, or PBMCs.

Per the original data handling: Amplification with reference gene primers provided the estimates of nucleated cell counts. TCRdb's table, derived via immunoSEQ multiplex PCR, lists solely in-frame clones and lacks some. V, J and clone size reflect that table, while D and trimming were determined from the DNA. The top ten hold 15% to 18% of the sample, which has some 50,000 clones, 80% to 90% seen once. Germline V gene lookup returns CDR1 SGHDN and CDR2 FVKESK. This CDR3 spans 13 amino acids. The J segment lost 4 bases and the V segment lost 1 base, leaving 0 bases of the junction unmatched. This chain joins TRBV14 and TRBJ1-2, with 7 bases that match TRBD1. Input material: peripheral blood. The TCR originated in a human donor in a cohort sampled during active COVID-19. The donor label of this sample is uncertain. CDR3 residues: CASSQGTGYGYTF. DNA of the CDR3: TGTGCCAGCAGCCAAGGGACAGGCTATGGCTACACCTTC.